These 11 T cell receptor beta chains were all obtained from the same sample, sequenced in a study of blood T cell repertoires in COVID-19. TCRdb keeps only in-frame clones here, not all; method: immunoSEQ multiplex PCR. This sample carries around 60,000 clones, just under 90% of them seen once, and the ten largest clones take around 8.3%. Sequencing was performed on peripheral blood. The receptors were gathered from a human donor with active COVID-19. The donor label of this sample is uncertain.

The chain has TRBV21-1 and TRBJ1-6; the table's D call TRBD1 went unverified against the DNA. TRBV21-1 is a pseudogene segment. This CDR3 is 21 amino acids long. The CDR3 here is CASSKVSWWDILSSYNSPLHF. CDR3 sequence (DNA): TGTGCCAGCAGCAAAGTGTCGTGGTGGGACATCCTGAGCTCCTATAATTCACCCCTCCACTTT.

J is TRBJ2-1 and V is TRBV6-5; 7 positions agree with TRBD1. The V segment lost 3 bases and the J segment 4 bases; nucleotides outside the gene matches: 3. The CDR3 contains 14 residues. Per the germline V gene, CDR1 is MNHEY and CDR2 is SVGAGI. CDR3 in amino acids: CASSYQTGYNEQFF. The CDR3 bases are TGTGCCAGCAGTTATCAGACAGGGTACAATGAGCAGTTCTTC.

The chain recombines TRBV3-1 (or the pseudogene TRBV3-2) with TRBJ2-5, with TRBD2 identical over 13 bases. V trimming: 7 bases; J trimming: 4 bases; junction bases outside the gene matches: 9. Germline V gene lookup returns CDR1 LGHDT and CDR2 YNNKEL (reference sequence). The CDR3 runs 16 residues. CDR3 nucleotides: TGTGCCAGCAAGGGGACTAGCGGGGTGGCTCGAGAGACCCAGTACTTC. Its protein product is CASKGTSGVARETQYF.

The chain has TRBV7-3 and TRBJ2-7, with TRBD1 matching 9 bases. This CDR3 is 14 amino acids long. Trimming cost V 6 bases and J 2 bases; bases outside gene matches: 5. Germline V gene lookup returns CDR1 SGHTA and CDR2 FQGTGA. CDR3 sequence: CASSPGQGPYEQYF. CDR3 coding DNA: TGTGCCAGCAGTCCAGGACAGGGGCCCTACGAGCAGTACTTC. The entire variable domain, with the rest obtained from reference TRBV7-3 and TRBJ2-7, is as follows: GAGVSQTPSNKVTEKGKYVELRCDPISGHTALYWYRQSLGQGPEFLIYFQGTGAADDSGLPNDRFFAVRPEGSVSTLKIQRTERGDSAVYLCASSPGQGPYEQYFGPGTRLTVT.

The chain recombines TRBV9 with TRBJ2-5; D unresolved. The V end was cut by 0 bases, the J end by 1 base, with 7 bases between. Per the germline V gene, CDR1 is SGDLS and CDR2 is YYNGEE. The CDR3 has 14 residues. The CDR3 DNA is TGTGCCAGCAGCGTAGCGTCACTCCAAGAGACCCAGTACTTC. It encodes CASSVASLQETQYF.

This clone came up a few times. V gene TRBV7-3 combines with J gene TRBJ1-4; D is perhaps TRBD1 (5 bases). Trimming removed 5 bases from V and 6 bases from J, with 10 bases in between. The CDR3 length is 13 residues. Germline loops: CDR1 SGHTA, CDR2 FQGTGA. CDR3 protein: CASSLLTDEKLFF. The DNA for the CDR3 is TGTGCCAGCAGCCTTTTGACAGATGAAAAACTGTTTTTT.

The chain has TRBV7-3 and TRBJ2-7; D remains ambiguous. CDR3 size: 12 residues. From germline, CDR1 is SGHTA and CDR2 FQGTGA. The V end lost 6 bases, the J end lost 0 bases, and 6 bases lay between the germline ends. The CDR3: CASSLSSYEQYF. CDR3 in DNA: TGTGCCAGCAGTCTTAGCTCCTACGAGCAGTACTTC.

This rearrangement joins TRBV7-3 to TRBJ1-1; a possible D gene is TRBD1 (6 bases). The CDR3 sequence is 14 residues long. Per germline, CDR1 SGHTA and CDR2 FQGTGA. V was trimmed by 5 bases and J by 4 bases, leaving 14 bases between them. The CDR3 reads CASSVRGGSTEAFF. The CDR3 nucleotides read TGTGCCAGCAGCGTAAGAGGGGGTTCCACTGAAGCTTTCTTT.

The CDR3 loop reads CASTKQGAHNEQYF. The CDR3 bases are TGTGCCAGCACCAAACAGGGGGCTCACAACGAGCAGTACTTC. V gene TRBV6-6 combines with J gene TRBJ2-7; 9 bases are a match to TRBD1. Trimming at V came to 7 bases and at J to 5 bases, leaving 9 bases not matched to a gene. The V gene's germline CDR1 is MNHNY and CDR2 SVGAGI (reference sequence). This CDR3 has 14 amino acids.

This clone has a handful of counts. The chain is built from TRBV4-2 and TRBJ2-7; D unresolved. There are 14 residues in the CDR3. The germline V and J ends were trimmed by 4 bases and 2 bases, with 12 bases remaining between them. Germline lookup yields CDR1 LGHNA and CDR2 YNFKEQ. The CDR3 sequence is CASSPDLGAYEQYF. The CDR3 coding sequence is TGTGCCAGCAGCCCCGACTTAGGTGCCTACGAGCAGTACTTC.

The chain joins TRBV30 to TRBJ1-1, with D possibly TRBD1 on 5 matching bases. The V gene's germline CDR1 is GTSNPN and CDR2 SVGIG (reference sequence). There are 12 residues in the CDR3. Trimming removed 1 base from V and 11 bases from J, with 14 bases in between. CDR3 DNA: TGTGCCTGGAGTGGGCAGGGTTCGGCCGCTTTCTTT. This sequence encodes CAWSGQGSAAFF.